The rows below give T cell receptor beta chains drawn from one sample of a study of PD-1 blockade in classical Hodgkin lymphoma. Generated by immunoSEQ multiplex PCR, the TCRdb table keeps only in-frame clones and is missing some. Among approximately 11,000 clones, roughly 72% were seen once, and the ten largest hold approximately 3.2%. The sequences come from CD4+ T cells from blood, collected before the fourth cycle of nivolumab. All receptors come from a human donor with classical Hodgkin lymphoma. CDR3s include the opening cysteine and the closing phenylalanine or tryptophan. D genes are given only for firm matches. The listing skips clone size in some rows; elsewhere it reads once, few, many or a size class.

CDR3aa	CDR3nt	v_gene	j_gene	len	d_gene	abundance
CASSFASDGSYNEQFF	TGTGCCAGCAGTTTTGCGTCCGATGGATCCTACAATGAGCAGTTCTTC	TRBV28	TRBJ2-1	16	-	once
CASSIWRQPQHF	TGTGCCAGTAGTATATGGCGCCAGCCCCAGCATTTT	TRBV19	TRBJ1-5	12	-	-
CASRTGTLYNSPLHF	TGTGCCAGCAGAACCGGGACACTCTATAATTCACCCCTCCACTTT	TRBV6-1	TRBJ1-6	15	-	-
CASRKDSGDSPLHF	TGCGCCAGCAGAAAAGACAGTGGGGATTCACCCCTCCACTTT	TRBV5-1	TRBJ1-6	14	-	-
CASSPRPQGANNEQFF	TGTGCCAGCTCACCACGTCCCCAGGGGGCGAATAATGAGCAGTTCTTC	TRBV18	TRBJ2-1	16	TRBD1	-
CASSFRDRNTGELFF	TGTGCCAGCAGCTTCAGGGACAGGAATACCGGGGAGCTGTTTTTT	TRBV7-8	TRBJ2-2	15	TRBD1	-
CARGDTDYEQYF	TGCGCCAGGGGGGACACAGACTACGAGCAGTACTTC	TRBV10-2	TRBJ2-7	12	-	-
CASSPGQEETQYF	TGTGCTAGCAGCCCCGGCCAGGAGGAGACCCAGTACTTC	TRBV7-7	TRBJ2-5	13	-	once
CASSGRRVQGNQPQHF	TGTGCCAGCAGTGGTAGGAGGGTACAAGGCAATCAGCCCCAGCATTTT	TRBV2	TRBJ1-5	16	-	-
CASSQELRTGVNSPLHF	TGTGCCAGCAGCCAAGAACTTCGGACAGGGGTTAATTCACCCCTCCACTTT	TRBV4-2	TRBJ1-6	17	TRBD1	-
CASSPRTGTYDGYTF	TGTGCCAGCAGCCCCCGGACAGGGACTTACGATGGCTACACCTTC	TRBV9	TRBJ1-2	15	TRBD1	-
CASSVSPSNYGYTF	TGTGCCAGCAGCGTCTCCCCCTCTAACTATGGCTACACCTTC	TRBV9	TRBJ1-2	14	-	-
CASSYSRVAGYTF	TGTGCCAGCAGTTACAGTAGGGTGGCCGGCTACACCTTC	TRBV6-5	TRBJ1-2	13	-	-
CASSENRGGNTIYF	TGTGCCAGCAGTGAAAACAGGGGGGGAAACACCATATATTTT	TRBV6-1	TRBJ1-3	14	TRBD1	-
CASSRQGRGNEQFF	TGTGCCAGCAGCCGCCAAGGGAGGGGCAATGAGCAGTTCTTC	TRBV7-9	TRBJ2-1	14	TRBD2	-
CASSRGQDGNTIYF	TGTGCCAGTAGCCGCGGACAGGACGGAAACACCATATATTTT	TRBV19	TRBJ1-3	14	TRBD1	few
CASSDRTSGAADSGANVLTF	TGTGCCAGCTCTGACCGGACTAGCGGGGCTGCTGACTCTGGGGCCAACGTCCTGACTTTC	TRBV19	TRBJ2-6	20	TRBD2	-
CASSRDTYQETQYF	TGTGCCAGCAGCCGGGACACGTACCAAGAGACCCAGTACTTC	TRBV11-2	TRBJ2-5	14	-	once
CASSGHSLYNEQFF	TGTGCCAGCAGCGGGCACTCCTTATACAATGAGCAGTTCTTC	TRBV28	TRBJ2-1	14	-	-
CASSLPTLSSYEQYF	TGTGCCAGCAGTTTACCAACGTTAAGCTCCTACGAGCAGTACTTC	TRBV28	TRBJ2-7	15	-	-
CASSPGGSNEKLFF	TGTGCCAGCAGCCCGGGTGGTAGTAATGAAAAACTGTTTTTT	TRBV7-7	TRBJ1-4	14	-	-
CASSIFSGMWDQPQHF	TGTGCCAGTAGTATTTTCTCCGGTATGTGGGATCAGCCCCAGCATTTT	TRBV19	TRBJ1-5	16	-	few
CASSLRAASYNEQFF	TGTGCCAGCAGCTTACGAGCGGCCTCCTACAATGAGCAGTTCTTC	TRBV7-3	TRBJ2-1	15	-	-
CASSEGLAGHTGELFF	TGTGCCAGCAGCGAGGGACTAGCGGGACATACCGGGGAGCTGTTTTTT	TRBV9	TRBJ2-2	16	TRBD2	-
CASSFTTTSGANVLTF	TGTGCCAGCAGCTTTACGACGACCTCTGGGGCCAACGTCCTGACTTTC	TRBV7-2	TRBJ2-6	16	-	once
CASSRDGSSYNEQFF	TGTGCCAGCAGCCGCGACGGGAGCTCCTACAATGAGCAGTTCTTC	TRBV2	TRBJ2-1	15	-	once
CASSLAGGTLDYGYTF	TGCGCCAGCAGCTTGGCCGGAGGGACGTTGGACTATGGCTACACCTTC	TRBV5-1	TRBJ1-2	16	-	-
CASSLAPSRGGTGELFF	TGTGCCAGCAGCTTAGCGCCTTCCAGGGGAGGAACCGGGGAGCTGTTTTTT	TRBV7-2	TRBJ2-2	17	-	-
CASSTPDRTSEEQYF	TGTGCCAGTAGTACCCCGGACAGGACGTCTGAGGAGCAGTACTTC	TRBV19	TRBJ2-7	15	TRBD1	few
CASSLEVAGGSNEQFF	TGTGCCAGCAGCTTGGAGGTCGCGGGTGGAAGTAATGAGCAGTTCTTC	TRBV5-4	TRBJ2-1	16	-	-
CASKYQVRGGGRRFEQFF	TGCGCCAGCAAATATCAGGTTCGAGGCGGCGGGAGGAGGTTTGAGCAGTTCTTC	TRBV10-1	TRBJ2-1	18	TRBD2	-
CATHGGYEQYF	TGTGCCACCCATGGCGGATACGAGCAGTACTTC	TRBV6-1	TRBJ2-7	11	-	-
CASSSRDTRNGYTF	TGTGCCAGCAGCTCCCGGGACACCAGGAATGGCTACACCTTC	TRBV7-9	TRBJ1-2	14	-	-
CSVEGATDTQYF	TGCAGCGTTGAGGGGGCCACAGATACGCAGTATTTT	TRBV29-1	TRBJ2-3	12	-	-
CASSLGPRILRVPGYTF	TGTGCCAGCTCACTAGGACCCAGGATCCTTCGTGTGCCTGGCTACACCTTC	TRBV18	TRBJ1-2	17	-	few
CAISDSVRGQPQHF	TGTGCCATCAGTGACTCGGTAAGGGGCCAGCCCCAGCATTTT	TRBV10-3	TRBJ1-5	14	-	-
CASSLFGDHNSGANVLTF	TGTGCCAGCAGTTTATTCGGGGACCATAACTCTGGGGCCAACGTCCTGACTTTC	TRBV27	TRBJ2-6	18	-	-
CASSPDLGGQETQYF	TGTGCCAGCTCACCTGACCTGGGGGGACAAGAGACCCAGTACTTC	TRBV18	TRBJ2-5	15	-	few
CAWSVSGTSIRQFF	TGTGCCTGGAGTGTATCTGGGACTAGCATCAGGCAGTTCTTC	TRBV30	TRBJ2-1	14	TRBD2	-
CASSFGLAEYNEQFF	TGTGCCAGCAGCTTCGGACTAGCGGAATACAATGAGCAGTTCTTC	TRBV5-4	TRBJ2-1	15	TRBD2	-
CASSPWGRGDNEQFF	TGTGCCAGCAGTCCGTGGGGGAGGGGAGACAATGAGCAGTTCTTC	TRBV7-9	TRBJ2-1	15	TRBD2	few
CASSQEEYWEGGNEQFF	TGTGCCAGCAGCCAAGAAGAGTACTGGGAGGGAGGGAATGAGCAGTTCTTC	TRBV14	TRBJ2-1	17	TRBD2	-
CASSLSGRTYEQYF	TGTGCCAGCAGCTTAAGCGGGAGGACCTACGAGCAGTACTTC	TRBV13	TRBJ2-7	14	TRBD2	-
CASSDRGVQETQYF	TGTGCCAGCTCTGACAGGGGCGTCCAAGAGACCCAGTACTTC	TRBV18	TRBJ2-5	14	TRBD1	-
CASSFGPTDNYGYTF	TGCGCCAGCAGCTTCGGCCCGACGGATAACTATGGCTACACCTTC	TRBV5-1	TRBJ1-2	15	-	-
CASSQDENQPQHF	TGTGCCAGCAGCCAAGATGAGAATCAGCCCCAGCATTTT	TRBV4-2	TRBJ1-5	13	-	-
CASSLVLAGARETQYF	TGCGCCAGCAGCTTGGTGCTAGCGGGAGCGCGAGAGACCCAGTACTTC	TRBV5-1	TRBJ2-5	16	TRBD2	-
CASSVNEGTEAFF	TGTGCCAGCAGCGTAAACGAGGGCACTGAAGCTTTCTTT	TRBV9	TRBJ1-1	13	-	-
CASSPTSMWGTAHYNEQFF	TGTGCCAGCAGCCCCACTTCCATGTGGGGAACGGCTCATTACAATGAGCAGTTCTTC	TRBV7-3	TRBJ2-1	19	-	-
CASSLATLDRAETQYF	TGCGCCAGCAGCTTGGCCACCCTGGACAGGGCAGAGACCCAGTACTTC	TRBV5-1	TRBJ2-5	16	TRBD1	-
CASSVGLSSTDTQYF	TGTGCCAGCAGTGTGGGGCTCTCTAGCACAGATACGCAGTATTTT	TRBV6-4	TRBJ2-3	15	-	-
CASSEVPGRAETQYF	TGTGCCAGCAGTGAAGTTCCGGGAAGGGCAGAGACCCAGTACTTC	TRBV6-1	TRBJ2-5	15	-	-
CASREAAGTEAFF	TGTGCCAGCAGGGAGGCAGCGGGCACTGAAGCTTTCTTT	TRBV6-1	TRBJ1-1	13	-	-
CASSLAAGGEQYF	TGTGCCAGCAGCTTAGCAGCGGGAGGCGAGCAGTACTTC	TRBV7-6	TRBJ2-7	13	TRBD2	-